The T cell receptor (beta chain) described here comes from a study of early T cells in non-severe SARS-CoV-2 infection. Study as a whole: From unsorted whole blood, bulk RNA was sequenced, and the chains remained unpaired. Study-level findings and limits: In VDJdb matching, anti-spike CD8 responses were favored while private and CD4 specificities went missing.

The V gene lost 2 bases and the J gene lost 3 bases, with 14 bases spanning the gap. The CDR3 length is 15 residues. Per germline, CDR1 SGHRS and CDR2 YFSETQ. Each cDNA molecule carried a unique molecular identifier. A single record per CDR3 protein comes from TCRdb applying MiXCR to the 5' RACE reads. The sample contains some 82,000 distinct CDR3 sequences, about 12% of which appear only once. This clonotype was counted between two and nine times. Its antigen is not known. The specimen was whole blood, collected at baseline. This receptor was identified in an adult who was a healthcare worker with PCR-confirmed SARS-CoV-2 infection or an uninfected control (not recorded which). The chain combines TRBV5-1 with TRBJ1-1, with a weak D call TRBD1 (6 bases). The CDR3 region has the DNA TGCGCCAGCAGCTTAGACGGGGGCGGCTACACTGAAGCTTTCTTT. Its translation: CASSLDGGGYTEAFF.